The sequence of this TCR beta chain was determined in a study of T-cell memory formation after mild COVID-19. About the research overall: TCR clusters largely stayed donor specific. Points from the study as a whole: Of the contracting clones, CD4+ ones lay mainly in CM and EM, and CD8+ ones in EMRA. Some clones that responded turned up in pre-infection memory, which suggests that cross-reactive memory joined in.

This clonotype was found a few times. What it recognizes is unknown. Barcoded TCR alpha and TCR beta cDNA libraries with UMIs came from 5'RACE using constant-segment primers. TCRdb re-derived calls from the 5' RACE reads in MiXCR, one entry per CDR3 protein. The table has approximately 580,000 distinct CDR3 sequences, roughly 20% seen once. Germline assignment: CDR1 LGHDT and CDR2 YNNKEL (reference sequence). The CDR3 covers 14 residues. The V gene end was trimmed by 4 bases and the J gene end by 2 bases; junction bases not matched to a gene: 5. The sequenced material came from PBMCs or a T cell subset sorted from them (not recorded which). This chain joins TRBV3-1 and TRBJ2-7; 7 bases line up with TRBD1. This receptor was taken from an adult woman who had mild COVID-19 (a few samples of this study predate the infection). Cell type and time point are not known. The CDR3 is CASSLGTVAYEQYF. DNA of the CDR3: TGTGCCAGCAGCCTCGGGACAGTAGCCTACGAGCAGTACTTC.